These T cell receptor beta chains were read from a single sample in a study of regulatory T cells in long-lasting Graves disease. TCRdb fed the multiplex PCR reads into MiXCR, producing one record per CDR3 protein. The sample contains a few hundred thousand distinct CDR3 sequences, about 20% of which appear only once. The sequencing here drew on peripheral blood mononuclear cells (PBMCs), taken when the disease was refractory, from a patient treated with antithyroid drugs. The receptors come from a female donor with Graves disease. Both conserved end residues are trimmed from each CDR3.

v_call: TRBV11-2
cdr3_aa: ASSLGWSSGNTIY

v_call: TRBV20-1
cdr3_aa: SARTGGNTGELF

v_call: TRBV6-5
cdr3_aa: ASSYSRQGAGYT

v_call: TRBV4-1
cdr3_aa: ASSQPGRKNTEAF

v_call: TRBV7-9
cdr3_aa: ASSLEQEQF

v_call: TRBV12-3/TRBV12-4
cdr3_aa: ASSWGGEAF

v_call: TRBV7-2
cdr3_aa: ASSPSGTRGLETQY

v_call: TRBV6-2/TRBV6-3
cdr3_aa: ASSYSIQMNTEAF

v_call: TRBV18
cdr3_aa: ASSPTGAELF

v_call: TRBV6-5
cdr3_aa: ASSSQPQYYSNQPQH

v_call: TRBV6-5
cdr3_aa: ASSYSQGGQETLY

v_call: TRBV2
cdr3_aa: ANYGTGSGYGYT

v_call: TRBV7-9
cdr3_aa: ASSPRGPLDEQY

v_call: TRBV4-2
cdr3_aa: ASSQGYPQPEAF

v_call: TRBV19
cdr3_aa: ASSIGTDFYEQY

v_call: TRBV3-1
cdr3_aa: ASSQEGGTEQY

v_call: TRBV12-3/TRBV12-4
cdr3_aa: ASSALAHEQY

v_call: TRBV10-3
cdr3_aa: AISGTTGLNYGYT

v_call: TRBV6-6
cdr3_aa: ASSYSLGAANSPLH

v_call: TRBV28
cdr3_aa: ASSLGTPSKAF

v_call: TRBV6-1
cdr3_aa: ASISARGRVDNTEAF

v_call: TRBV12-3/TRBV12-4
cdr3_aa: ASSLVPGASYGYT

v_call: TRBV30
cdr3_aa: AWSLGVNTEAF

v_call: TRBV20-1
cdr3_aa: SARPGGQPQH

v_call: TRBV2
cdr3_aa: ASSESHGTRDLEQY

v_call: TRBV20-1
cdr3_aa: SAGTGVEAF

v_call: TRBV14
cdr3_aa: ASSQERTGGETQY

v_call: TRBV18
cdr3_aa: ASSPPPGGGETQY

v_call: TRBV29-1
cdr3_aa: SVRQGGNSPLH

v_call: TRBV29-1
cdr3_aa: SVARGDQETQY

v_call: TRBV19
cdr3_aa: ASSRSRGARNNYGYT

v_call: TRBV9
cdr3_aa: ASSVDRGGSSYNEQF

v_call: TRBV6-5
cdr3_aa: ASSYSPGRSGGSTDTQY

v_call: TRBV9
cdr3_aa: ASGGRGAEAF

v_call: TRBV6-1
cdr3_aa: ASRRGGRGNEKLF